These T cell receptor beta chains were read from a single sample in a study of OX40 agonist ivuxolimab in advanced cancers. Using immunoSEQ multiplex PCR, the repertoire was profiled, and TCRdb retains in-frame clones only, with some absent. The sample has roughly 45,000 clones; roughly three quarters are singletons. This material consisted of CD4+ or CD8+ T cells sorted from blood, taken in a trial of the OX40 agonist ivuxolimab. The receptors were gathered from an adult with an advanced solid tumor such as melanoma, head and neck, liver or kidney cancer. Each CDR3 is given with its conserved first and last residue. The D gene is left open where the match is weak. The size field is filled for only some rows; it gives once, few, many or a size class.

>.|.|TRBV7-9|TRBJ2-2
CASSLRAKEGGELFF
TGTGCCAGCAGCCTACGAGCTAAAGAGGGCGGGGAGCTGTTTTTT
>.|TRBD1|TRBV5-1|TRBJ1-2
CASSSAPGQVNYGYTF
TGCGCCAGCAGCTCGGCACCGGGACAGGTCAACTATGGCTACACCTTC
>.|.|TRBV7-9|TRBJ2-4
CASSPPLRLAKNIQYF
TGTGCCAGCAGCCCGCCACTTAGACTAGCCAAAAACATTCAGTACTTC
>.|.|TRBV6-5|TRBJ2-2
CATTGPGPGELFF
TGTGCCACCACCGGACCGGGTCCCGGGGAGCTGTTTTTT
>.|.|TRBV2|TRBJ2-1
CASSSDGGGVSYNEQFF
TGTGCCAGCAGTAGTGATGGGGGCGGCGTTTCCTACAATGAGCAGTTCTTC
>.|.|TRBV19|TRBJ2-5
CASSGGTYQETQYF
TGTGCCAGTAGTGGTGGGACGTACCAAGAGACCCAGTACTTC
>.|TRBD1|TRBV2|TRBJ1-1
CASSGTGAVEAFF
TGTGCCAGCAGTGGTACAGGGGCCGTGGAAGCTTTCTTT
>.|.|TRBV5-4|TRBJ2-3
CASSLSLADTQYF
TGTGCCAGCAGCTTAAGTTTGGCAGATACGCAGTATTTT
>.|.|TRBV4-3|TRBJ1-1
CASSQDRRVSGTEAFF
TGCGCCAGCAGCCAAGATAGGAGGGTGAGCGGCACTGAAGCTTTCTTT
>.|.|TRBV7-9|TRBJ1-2
CASSGTQENYGYTF
TGTGCCAGCAGCGGCACACAGGAGAACTATGGCTACACCTTC
>.|TRBD1|TRBV19|TRBJ2-7
CASSFGQGSYEQYF
TGTGCCAGTAGTTTTGGACAGGGATCCTACGAGCAGTACTTC
>few|.|TRBV5-4|TRBJ1-2
CASSRDPEMAGYTF
TGTGCCAGCAGCCGAGACCCAGAGATGGCCGGCTACACCTTC
>.|.|TRBV7-2|TRBJ2-7
CASSFLRLADEQYF
TGTGCCAGCAGCTTTTTGAGGCTAGCAGATGAGCAGTACTTC
>.|.|TRBV6-1|TRBJ1-5
CASSSLGESNQPQHF
TGTGCCAGCAGTTCCCTGGGGGAGAGCAATCAGCCCCAGCATTTT
>medium-sized|TRBD1|TRBV16|TRBJ2-3
CASSSNRGPTDTQYF
TGTGCCAGCAGTTCCAACAGGGGTCCCACAGATACGCAGTATTTT
>.|.|TRBV30|TRBJ1-1
CAWKRGPLAEAFF
TGTGCCTGGAAGAGGGGCCCCCTCGCTGAAGCTTTCTTT
>.|.|TRBV7-6|TRBJ2-1
CASSLIQGEQFF
TGTGCCAGCAGCTTAATCCAAGGAGAGCAGTTCTTC
>few|.|TRBV5-4|TRBJ2-2
CASSLVGGFTGELFF
TGTGCCAGCAGCTTGGTTGGGGGGTTCACCGGGGAGCTGTTTTTT
>.|.|TRBV2|TRBJ2-7
CASSETSYYEQYF
TGTGCCAGCAGTGAAACTAGCTACTACGAGCAGTACTTC
>.|.|TRBV30|TRBJ2-6
CAWGKTSGANVLTF
TGTGCCTGGGGGAAGACCTCTGGGGCCAACGTCCTGACTTTC
>.|.|TRBV4-3|TRBJ1-3
CASSQGRFSGNTIYF
TGCGCCAGCAGCCAAGGACGTTTCTCTGGAAACACCATATATTTT
>.|.|TRBV9|TRBJ1-1
CASSSDANTEAFF
TGTGCCAGCAGTTCGGACGCGAACACTGAAGCTTTCTTT